The clone carrying this T cell receptor beta chain was seen ten or more times. A J-beta primer mix and a sample-barcoded 5' primer were used in a second PCR of about 7 to 12 cycles. In TCRdb, the 5' RACE reads were re-called with MiXCR into one record per CDR3 protein. In the table there are 650,000 to 1,000,000 distinct CDR3 sequences, about 36% of which are singletons. Per the germline V gene, CDR1 is MNHEY and CDR2 is SVGAGI. The CDR3 loop spans 14 amino acids. V was trimmed by 10 bases and J by 0 bases, leaving 14 bases between them. This entry is derived from a study of blood T cells in healthy people across ages. Healthy individuals of Caucasian origin from Russia, aged roughly 6 to 90, served as donors. Collection of around 9.3 milliliters of peripheral blood was performed for each donor. Every sample yielded at least 7 million isolated PBMCs.

The source is a man aged 18 to 30 in good health. This chain connects TRBV6-5 to TRBJ2-3; D is unclear. Sequencing input: blood. Written as DNA, the CDR3 is TGTGCCACCCAACCCCACTCTAGCACAGATACGCAGTATTTT. This codes for CATQPHSSTDTQYF.